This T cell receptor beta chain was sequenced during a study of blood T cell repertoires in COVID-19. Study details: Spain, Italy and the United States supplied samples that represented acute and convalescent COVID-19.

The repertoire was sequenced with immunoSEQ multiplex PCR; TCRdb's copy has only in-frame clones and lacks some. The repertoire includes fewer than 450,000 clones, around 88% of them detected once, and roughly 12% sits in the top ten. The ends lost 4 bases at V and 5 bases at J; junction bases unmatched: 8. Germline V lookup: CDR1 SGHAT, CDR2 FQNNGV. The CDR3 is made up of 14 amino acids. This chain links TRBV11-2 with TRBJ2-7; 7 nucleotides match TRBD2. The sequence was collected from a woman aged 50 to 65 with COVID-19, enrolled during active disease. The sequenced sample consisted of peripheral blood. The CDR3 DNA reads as TGTGCCAGCAGCTGGGGGGGGATTTCCGACGAGCAGTACTTC. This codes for CASSWGGISDEQYF.